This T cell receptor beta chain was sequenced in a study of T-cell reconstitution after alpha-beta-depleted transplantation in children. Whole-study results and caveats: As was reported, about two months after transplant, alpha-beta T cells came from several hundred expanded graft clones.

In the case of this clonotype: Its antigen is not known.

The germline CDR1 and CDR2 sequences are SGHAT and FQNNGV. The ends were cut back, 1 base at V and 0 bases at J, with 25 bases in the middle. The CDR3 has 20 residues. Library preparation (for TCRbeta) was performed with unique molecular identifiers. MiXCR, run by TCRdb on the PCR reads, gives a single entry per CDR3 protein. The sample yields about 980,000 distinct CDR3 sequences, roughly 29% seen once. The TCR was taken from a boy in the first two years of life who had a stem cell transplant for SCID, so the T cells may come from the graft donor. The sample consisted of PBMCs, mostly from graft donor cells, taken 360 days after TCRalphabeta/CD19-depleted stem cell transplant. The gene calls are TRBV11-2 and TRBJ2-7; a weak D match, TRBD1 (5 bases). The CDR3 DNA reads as TGTGCCAGCAGCTTAGTTTCGGCAGGGTGGAATTCGGTTTCCTCCTACGAGCAGTACTTC. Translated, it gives CASSLVSAGWNSVSSYEQYF.